This T cell receptor beta chain was recorded in a study of PD-L1 blockade in urothelial cancer. Across the study: Patients commenced atezolizumab in 2014, and it was given at 1,200 mg intravenously every 3 weeks. It was at 3 weeks (second dose) and 6 weeks after treatment start that blood was analyzed. Each blood sample yielded a median of 141,255 T cells.

Time point described: peripheral blood 6 weeks after treatment start. Spiking each PCR with synthetic TCR analog templates was performed. Some clones are missing from TCRdb's copy, which holds only in-frame ones; the method was immunoSEQ multiplex PCR. The table shows about 43,000 clones, with around four fifths occurring only once. Germline loops: CDR1 MDHEN, CDR2 SYDVKM. V was cut by 1 base and J by 7 bases, with 22 bases left in between. This CDR3 comprises 17 residues. The V gene is TRBV28, the J gene TRBJ1-2, with D possibly being TRBD1 (5 bases). Here the sequenced sample was PBMCs, taken around atezolizumab (anti-PD-L1) treatment. The receptor was isolated from a man aged 55 to 70 with urothelial cancer. For the CDR3, the DNA is TGTGCCAGCAGTTTATTTTTCGCAGGGCCAGGCTCAGGTGGCTACACCTTC. This translates into CASSLFFAGPGSGGYTF.